This T cell receptor (beta chain) is from a study of cytomegalovirus exposure and HLA in healthy donors. Primers: 60 Vbeta forward and 13 Jbeta reverse. Method: immunoSEQ multiplex PCR; TCRdb's copy keeps in-frame clones and lacks some. The sample includes about 190,000 clones, more than 80% of them seen just once. In its sample, this clone was seen many times. Its matching antigen is unknown. Notes on the study in general: The study flagged 150 to 200 TCR beta chains as cytomegalovirus-associated. Researchers reportedly found TCR beta sequences accurately predicted most subjects' HLA-A and HLA-B alleles. The Asian-associated ancestry cluster reportedly had fewer N-insertions than the 666-donor mean in a later analysis.

Between the trimmed V and J ends, which lost 4 bases and 5 bases, there was a span of 12 bases. CDR3 length equals 14 residues. Germline loops: CDR1 MRHNA, CDR2 SNTAGT. The TCR comes from a boy younger than 18 in good health and CMV-seronegative. Sequenced sample: PBMCs. The rearrangement uses TRBV6-4 and TRBJ2-1; D possibly corresponds to TRBD2 (5 bases). DNA for the CDR3: TGTGCCAGCAGTGTTGCGGAGGCCGACAATGAGCAGTTCTTC. Encoded protein: CASSVAEADNEQFF.